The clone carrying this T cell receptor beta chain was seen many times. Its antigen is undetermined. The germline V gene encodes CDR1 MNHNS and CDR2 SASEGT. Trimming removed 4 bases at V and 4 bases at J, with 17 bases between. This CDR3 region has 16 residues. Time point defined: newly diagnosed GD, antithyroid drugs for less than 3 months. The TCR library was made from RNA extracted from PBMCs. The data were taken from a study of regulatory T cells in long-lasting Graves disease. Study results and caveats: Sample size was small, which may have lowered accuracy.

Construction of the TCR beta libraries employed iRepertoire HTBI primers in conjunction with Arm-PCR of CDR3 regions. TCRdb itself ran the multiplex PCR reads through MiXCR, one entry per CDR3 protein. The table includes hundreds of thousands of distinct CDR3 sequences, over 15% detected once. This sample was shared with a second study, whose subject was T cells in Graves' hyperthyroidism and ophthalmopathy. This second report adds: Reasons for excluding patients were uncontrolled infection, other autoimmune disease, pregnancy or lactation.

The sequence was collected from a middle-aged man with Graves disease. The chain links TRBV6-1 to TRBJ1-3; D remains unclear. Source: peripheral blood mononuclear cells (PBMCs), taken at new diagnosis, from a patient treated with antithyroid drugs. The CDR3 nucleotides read TGTGCCAGCAGTGTTGGGGAGACCCCTATCGGAAACACCATATATTTT. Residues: CASSVGETPIGNTIYF.